The T cell receptor beta chain under discussion was sequenced for a study of molecular identifiers for immune sequencing clone quantification. TCRdb ran MiXCR on the PCR reads and lists one entry per CDR3 protein. This sample has just under 650,000 distinct CDR3 sequences, with 20% found just once. In its sample, this clonotype was seen many times. The CDR3 contains 16 residues. V shed 4 bases, J shed 2 bases, and the junction held 6 bases outside the gene matches. Germline V gene sequence: CDR1 KGHDR, CDR2 SFDVKD. This sequence was found in a human donor in good health. Some libraries in this study had Jurkat cell RNA spiked in. The sequenced material came from naive CD8+ T cells from blood, with Jurkat cell RNA spiked in. This sample's subset: FACS-sorted CD8+CD4-CCR7+CD45RA+ naive T cells. The chain combines TRBV24-1 with TRBJ2-1, with 8 positions matching TRBD2. As DNA, the CDR3 is TGTGCCACCAGTGAGTCAGCGGGAGTCACCTACAATGAGCAGTTCTTC. Residues: CATSESAGVTYNEQFF.